This T cell receptor (beta chain) was recovered during a study of read filtering for tumor transcriptome and immune sequencing. Study-wide context: The cohort had some 16 men and approximately 14 women aged about 45 to 80, mean about 70 years. General observations from the study: Approximately 82% of IR-seq clonotypes had a single read, yet these held roughly 3.7% of reads.

This library used roughly 370 ng RNA and molecular barcoded adaptors spanning alpha/delta and beta/gamma chains. One entry per CDR3 protein, called by TCRdb with MiXCR from the reads. The table includes over 45,000 distinct CDR3 sequences, around 20% detected once. As to this clonotype: Its antigen is unidentified.

This clonotype was sampled from a donor aged 40 or older with multiple myeloma. Material: a population of CD138-negative cells sorted from bone marrow.

For the CDR3, the DNA is TGTGCCAGCAGTGCGTCTCGAGGAGAAAAACTGTTTTTT. It translates to CASSASRGEKLFF. The V and J genes are TRBV6-6 and TRBJ1-4; D is undetermined. V lost 5 bases and J 8 bases, leaving 12 bases between the germline ends. The CDR3 is 13 amino acids. Germline V gene lookup returns CDR1 MNHNY and CDR2 SVGAGI (reference sequence).